The rows below give T cell receptor beta chains drawn from one sample of a study of blood T cell repertoires in COVID-19. Profiled with immunoSEQ multiplex PCR; TCRdb holds only in-frame clones, not every one. Of 100,000 to 120,000 clones listed, about 85% are singletons. The sample taken for sequencing was peripheral blood. All receptors derive from a man aged 50-59 years with acute or convalescent COVID-19. Each CDR3 is given with its conserved first and last residue. The D gene is left open where the match is weak. Clone size is stated in some rows and not others, as once, few, many or a class when expanded.

size	length	V	J	D	CDR3	DNA
-	17	TRBV7-3	TRBJ2-3	TRBD1	CASSLTSGTGVTDTQYF	TGTGCCAGCAGCTTAACGTCCGGGACAGGGGTCACAGATACGCAGTATTTT
-	14	TRBV5-1	TRBJ1-6	-	CASSYDHRNSPLHF	TGCGCCAGCAGCTACGACCACAGGAATTCACCCCTCCACTTT
-	13	TRBV6-5	TRBJ2-7	-	CASSPDLTYEQYF	TGTGCCAGCAGTCCGGACTTAACCTACGAGCAGTACTTC
-	14	TRBV19	TRBJ1-1	-	CASSIAGDGIEAFF	TGTGCCAGTAGTATTGCAGGGGACGGAATTGAAGCTTTCTTT
-	15	TRBV9	TRBJ2-7	TRBD2	CASSVGLASSYEQYF	TGTGCCAGCAGCGTGGGACTAGCTAGCTCCTACGAGCAGTACTTC
-	20	TRBV4-2	TRBJ2-1	TRBD2	CASSQARTSGRTGSYNEQFF	TGTGCCAGCAGCCAAGCCAGGACTAGCGGGAGAACAGGGTCCTACAATGAGCAGTTCTTC
-	14	TRBV13	TRBJ2-1	TRBD2	CASFRLAGANEQFF	TGTGCCAGTTTTAGACTAGCGGGAGCGAATGAGCAGTTCTTC
-	16	TRBV28	TRBJ2-7	TRBD2	CASSLLAGEGPYEQYF	TGTGCCAGCAGCCTTCTAGCTGGGGAGGGACCCTACGAGCAGTACTTC
-	13	TRBV18	TRBJ1-2	-	CASSPEDSYGYTF	TGTGCCAGCTCACCCGAGGACAGCTATGGCTACACCTTC
-	14	TRBV28	TRBJ1-5	TRBD1	CASSPDRGNQPQHF	TGTGCCAGCAGCCCAGACAGGGGGAATCAGCCCCAGCATTTT
once	15	TRBV7-3	TRBJ2-1	-	CASSLFGNDYNEQFF	TGTGCCAGCAGCTTATTCGGGAACGACTACAATGAGCAGTTCTTC
-	14	TRBV5-1	TRBJ2-1	-	CASSARVVTDEQFF	TGCGCCAGCAGCGCCAGGGTGGTTACAGATGAGCAGTTCTTC
-	14	TRBV18	TRBJ2-3	-	CASSPPARANTQYF	TGTGCCAGCTCACCACCCGCGCGGGCCAATACGCAGTATTTT